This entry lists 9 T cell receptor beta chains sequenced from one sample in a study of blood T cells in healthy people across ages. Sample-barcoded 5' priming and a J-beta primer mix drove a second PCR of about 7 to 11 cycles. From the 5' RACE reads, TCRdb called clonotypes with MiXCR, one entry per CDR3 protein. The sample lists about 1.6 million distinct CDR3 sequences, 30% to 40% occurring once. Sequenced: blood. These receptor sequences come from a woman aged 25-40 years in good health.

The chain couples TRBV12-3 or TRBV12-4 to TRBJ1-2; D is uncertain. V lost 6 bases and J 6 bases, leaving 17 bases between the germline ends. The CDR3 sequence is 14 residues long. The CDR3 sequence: CASSPDLIGHGYTF. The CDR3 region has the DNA TGTGCCAGCAGCCCGGACCTGATTGGGCATGGCTACACCTTC.

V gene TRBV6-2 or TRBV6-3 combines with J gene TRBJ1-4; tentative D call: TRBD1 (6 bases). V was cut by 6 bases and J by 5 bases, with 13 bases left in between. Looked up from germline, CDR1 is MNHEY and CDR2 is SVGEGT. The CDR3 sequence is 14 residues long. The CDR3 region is CASSSGQANEKLFF. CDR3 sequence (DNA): TGTGCCAGCAGCTCGGGACAAGCAAATGAAAAACTGTTTTTT.

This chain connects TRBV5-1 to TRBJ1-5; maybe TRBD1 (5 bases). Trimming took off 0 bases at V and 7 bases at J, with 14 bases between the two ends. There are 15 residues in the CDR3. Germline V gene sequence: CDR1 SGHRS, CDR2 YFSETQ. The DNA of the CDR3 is TGCGCCAGCAGCTTGGCCGGGGACTTGATCCAGCCCCAGCATTTT. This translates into CASSLAGDLIQPQHF. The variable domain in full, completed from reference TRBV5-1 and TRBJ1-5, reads KAGVTQTPRYLIKTRGQQVTLSCSPISGHRSVSWYQQTPGQGLQFLFEYFSETQRNKGNFPGRFSGRQFSNSRSEMNVSTLELGDSALYLCASSLAGDLIQPQHFGDGTRLSIL.

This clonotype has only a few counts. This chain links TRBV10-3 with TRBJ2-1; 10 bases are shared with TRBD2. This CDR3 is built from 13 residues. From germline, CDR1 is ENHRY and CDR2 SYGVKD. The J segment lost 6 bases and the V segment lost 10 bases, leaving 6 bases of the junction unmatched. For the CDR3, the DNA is TGTGCCACCCGACTAGCGGGTCCCAATGAGCAGTTCTTC. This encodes CATRLAGPNEQFF.

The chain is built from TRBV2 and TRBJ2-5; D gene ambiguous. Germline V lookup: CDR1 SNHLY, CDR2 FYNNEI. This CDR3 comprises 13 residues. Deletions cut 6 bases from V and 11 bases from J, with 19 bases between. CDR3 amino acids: CASRYLAPNEQYF. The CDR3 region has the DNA TGTGCCAGCAGGTACTTAGCCCCAAATGAGCAGTACTTC. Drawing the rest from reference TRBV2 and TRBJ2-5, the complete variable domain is EPEVTQTPSHQVTQMGQEVILRCVPISNHLYFYWYRQILGQKVEFLVSFYNNEISEKSEIFDDQFSVERPDGSNFTLKIRSTKLEDSAMYFCASRYLAPNEQYFGPGTRLLVL.

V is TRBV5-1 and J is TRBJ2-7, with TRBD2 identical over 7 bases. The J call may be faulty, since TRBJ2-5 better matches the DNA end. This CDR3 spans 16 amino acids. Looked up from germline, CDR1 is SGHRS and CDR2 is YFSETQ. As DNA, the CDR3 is TGCGCCAGCAGCTTGGGGCCTAGCGGAAGGATGGAGACCCAGTACTTC. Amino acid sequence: CASSLGPSGRMETQYF.

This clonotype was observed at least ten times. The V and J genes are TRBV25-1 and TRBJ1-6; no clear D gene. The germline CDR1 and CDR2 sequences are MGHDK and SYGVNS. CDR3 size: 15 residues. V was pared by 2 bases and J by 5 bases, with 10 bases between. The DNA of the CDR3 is TGTGCCAGCAGTGAAACCGGGCCGAATAATTCACCCCTCCACTTT. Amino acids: CASSETGPNNSPLHF.

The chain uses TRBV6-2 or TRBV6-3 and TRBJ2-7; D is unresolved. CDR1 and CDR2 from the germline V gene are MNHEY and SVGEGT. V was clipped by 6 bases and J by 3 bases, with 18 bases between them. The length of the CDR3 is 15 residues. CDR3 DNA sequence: TGTGCCAGCAGCCCAACCTTAGGATCCCACTACGAGCAGTACTTC. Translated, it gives CASSPTLGSHYEQYF.

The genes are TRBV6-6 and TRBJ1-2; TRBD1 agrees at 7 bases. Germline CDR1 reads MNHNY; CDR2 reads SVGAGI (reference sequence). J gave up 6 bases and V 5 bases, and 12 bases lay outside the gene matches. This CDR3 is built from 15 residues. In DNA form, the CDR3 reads TGTGCCAGCAGTCCCCAGCGGAGGGGGCGAAATGGCTACACCTTC. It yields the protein CASSPQRRGRNGYTF.